The rows below give T cell receptor beta chains drawn from one sample of a study of cytomegalovirus exposure and HLA in healthy donors. Using immunoSEQ multiplex PCR, the repertoire was profiled, and TCRdb retains in-frame clones only, with some absent. Of about 270,000 clones in the sample, 72% were seen once. Input material: PBMCs. Receptors were obtained from a female donor in good health and CMV-seronegative. The CDR3 runs from the conserved cysteine through the conserved F or W. D genes are given only for firm matches. Clone size appears in some rows only: once, few, many, or a class for an expanded clone.

cdr3_length j_call v_call d_call clone_size cdr3_aa cdr3_nt
18 TRBJ2-3 TRBV5-1 TRBD2 . CASSLEASGTLPTDTQYF TGCGCCAGCAGCTTGGAGGCTAGCGGGACTCTCCCCACAGATACGCAGTATTTT
13 TRBJ2-1 TRBV9 . . CASSVGGGTEQFF TGTGCCAGCAGCGTGGGGGGGGGCACTGAGCAGTTCTTC
14 TRBJ2-3 TRBV6-1 . . CASSEGRGTDTQYF TGTGCCAGCAGTGAAGGTCGGGGGACAGATACGCAGTATTTT
19 TRBJ1-5 TRBV19 TRBD1 . CASSIPLLTGGLSNQPQHF TGTGCCAGTAGTATTCCACTCCTTACAGGGGGACTAAGCAATCAGCCCCAGCATTTT
15 TRBJ2-7 TRBV7-2 TRBD2 . CASSSPRTSGYEQYF TGTGCCAGCAGCTCGCCCAGGACTAGCGGCTACGAGCAGTACTTC
13 TRBJ1-1 TRBV29-1 . . CSVERGGNTEAFF TGCAGCGTTGAAAGGGGAGGGAACACTGAAGCTTTCTTT
13 TRBJ2-7 TRBV7-9 TRBD2 . CSSTSGSPYEQYF TGTTCCAGCACTAGCGGGTCCCCCTACGAGCAGTACTTC
15 TRBJ1-2 TRBV18 TRBD1 . CASSPFGPGGTGYTF TGTGCCAGCTCACCATTTGGTCCAGGGGGGACTGGCTACACCTTC
13 TRBJ1-2 TRBV6-1 . few CASRATGIGGYTF TGTGCCAGCAGGGCTACAGGGATCGGCGGCTACACCTTC
17 TRBJ2-7 TRBV6-1 TRBD2 few CASSGAGSREAQGEQYF TGTGCCAGCAGTGGGGCGGGGTCGCGGGAGGCCCAAGGGGAGCAGTACTTC
12 TRBJ1-1 TRBV9 . few CASSVAGDEAFF TGTGCCAGCAGCGTAGCGGGGGATGAAGCTTTCTTT
14 TRBJ2-1 TRBV11-1 . . CASSLEDIYNEQFF TGTGCCAGCAGCTTAGAGGACATCTACAATGAGCAGTTCTTC
18 TRBJ2-7 TRBV4-1 TRBD2 . CASSQTAGLDRSSYEQYF TGCGCCAGCAGCCAAACGGCAGGACTAGATCGGAGCTCCTACGAGCAGTACTTC
13 TRBJ1-1 TRBV11-2 TRBD1 . CASSLGGQIEAFF TGTGCCAGCAGCTTAGGGGGACAGATTGAAGCTTTCTTT
16 TRBJ1-6 TRBV7-2 . . CASSLPQGPAFRALHF TGTGCCAGCAGCCTACCACAGGGCCCCGCTTTTCGGGCCCTCCACTTT